This T cell receptor (beta chain) was captured by sequencing in a study of shared clonotypes between healthy human individuals (dated by TCRdb to the early 2020s). Looking at the study overall: The cohort included three men and two women between 18 and 49 years of age. For each donor, CD4 naive and CD4 memory were each run on three plates, CD8 naive on two plates, and CD8 memory on one plate. The study deeply sequenced blood TCR repertoires of about five healthy adults to estimate repertoire size and the extent of clonotype sharing between individuals. To increase sequencing depth and limit assay-specific biases, different laboratories used diverse techniques to prepare libraries and sequence TCR repertoires. Between about 0.8 and 9 billion PBMCs per donor were obtained by leukapheresis. Overall study results and their limits: Clonotypes shared by all four sorted-subset donors showed higher generation probabilities than non-shared clonotypes. Across a handful of donors, around 5.4% of naive CD4, around 3.5% of naive CD8, 2.3% of memory CD4, and under 0.45% of memory CD8 clonotypes were shared. The genetic and exposure-history diversity represented was limited by the small number of donors. Estimated clonotype richness was generally larger for naive than for memory subsets. Even with the large sequencing depth, rarefaction of the sorted-subset datasets indicated that sequencing was incomplete. Based on pairwise subsampling, the degree of clonotype sharing among donors was expected to be affected by sequencing depth. Only blood was sampled, and tissue TCR repertoires likely differ from those in blood.

A note on this clone: This clone's antigen is unknown. Base quality data are lacking; no much larger clone is found one base away.

Using the deep immunoSEQ assay, TCR CDR3 regions were amplified from genomic DNA by multiplex PCR. Genomic DNA extracted from each cell subset was distributed evenly over all wells of several immunoSEQ 96-well plates, and each plate served as one replicate. For sorted subsets, 150 to 250 ng of genomic DNA, equivalent to roughly 30,000 T cell genomes, went into each replicate PCR. Purified libraries were measured with a Qubit 3.0 fluorometer, size-checked on a Bioanalyzer 2100, and measured again with the KAPA Library Quantification kit. A separate single-read 150-cycle Illumina NextSeq 550 flow cell was used to sequence each immunoSEQ 96-well plate. The authors' analysis ran thus. Because the immunoSEQ output held only junctional sequences and lacked quality scores, the filtering could not match the filtering applied to full-length reads. To assign V/J genes and CDR3, sequences were annotated against IMGT germline references using PyIR, a Python wrapper for IgBLAST v1.9. Any read was removed if the V/J assignment was weak (E-value above 1e-6), the CDR3 was missing, or the read contained stop codons, out-of-frame junctions, or ambiguous translated residues. V3J clonotypes were defined as sequences sharing an identical inferred V gene, J gene, and CDR3 amino acid sequence. The percentage overlap between two repertoires was calculated by dividing the number of shared unique clonotypes by the size of the smaller repertoire. Three approaches were used to assess repertoire richness: RTK rarefaction, the Chao1 estimator, and Recon v2.1 estimates of unobserved clonotypes. Generation probabilities for all TCRbeta clonotypes obtained by the gDNA method from a few donors were computed using OLGA. The table comes from immuneACCESS by way of TCRdb, which keeps in-frame sequences with V and J called. Part of the clones is missing from these tables; in studies checked, under half for an unresolved V gene and the rest for unknown reasons. V, J and clone size were drawn from that table, and D and trimming were deduced from the DNA. The sample data list about 2,500,000 clones, and just over 90% of these were observed just once. Jointly, the top ten make up roughly 0.13% of the sample.

Including the terminal cysteine and phenylalanine, the CDR3 comprises 12 residues. Only the CDR3 region is kept as DNA, spanning 36 bases read in frame from base 1. Trimming costs V 8 bases and J 4 bases, and their ends lie 14 bases apart. CDR1 is given as GTSNPN and CDR2 as SVGIG, both from the germline V gene (reference sequence). The donors were healthy, HIV-negative adults with no recently reported acute infections or vaccinations. Every donor was a Caucasian adult residing in Nashville, Tennessee, USA. CD4+ T cells were enriched by magnetic negative selection, after which naive cells were positively selected on CD45RA and the negative fraction was taken as the memory subset. Blood was collected by leukapheresis, and PBMCs were isolated by Ficoll-Histopaque density gradient centrifugation and then cryopreserved in liquid nitrogen vapor phase. Purity and quantity of every magnetically sorted T cell population were checked by analytical flow cytometry. Each sorted fraction had its genomic DNA isolated and then quantified by UV absorbance on a Nanodrop 2000c.

The clonotype was recovered from a young man in good health. Material: naive CD4+ T cells sorted from blood. In the paper's terms, the cell subset or site label means: CD45RA+ positively selected. This chain is built from TRBV30 and TRBJ1-2; TRBD1 could be the D gene, as 5 bases match. The sequenced DNA: TGTGCCGGACTCGGTAGGGGCTATGGCTACACCTTC. Translation gives CAGLGRGYGYTF.